This T cell receptor (beta chain) was documented in a study of T cells after yellow fever vaccination. TCRdb processed the 5' RACE reads anew with MiXCR; each CDR3 protein has one entry. Of around 340,000 distinct CDR3 sequences listed, around 12% are singletons. CDR3 length equals 15 residues. Per germline, CDR1 SNHLY and CDR2 FYNNEI. Trimming took off 8 bases at V and 1 base at J, with 18 bases between the two ends. This clonotype was sampled from a man between 18 and 29 years old who received the YFV17D yellow fever vaccine. The input for sequencing was CD4+ T cells sorted from PBMCs, taken 15 days after the yellow fever booster vaccination. This chain uses TRBV2 with TRBJ2-7; tentative D call: TRBD1 (6 bases). CDR3 DNA sequence: TGTGCCAGCGGTGCGACAGGTTATGGGTCCTACGAGCAGTACGTC. Translation gives CASGATGYGSYEQYV.